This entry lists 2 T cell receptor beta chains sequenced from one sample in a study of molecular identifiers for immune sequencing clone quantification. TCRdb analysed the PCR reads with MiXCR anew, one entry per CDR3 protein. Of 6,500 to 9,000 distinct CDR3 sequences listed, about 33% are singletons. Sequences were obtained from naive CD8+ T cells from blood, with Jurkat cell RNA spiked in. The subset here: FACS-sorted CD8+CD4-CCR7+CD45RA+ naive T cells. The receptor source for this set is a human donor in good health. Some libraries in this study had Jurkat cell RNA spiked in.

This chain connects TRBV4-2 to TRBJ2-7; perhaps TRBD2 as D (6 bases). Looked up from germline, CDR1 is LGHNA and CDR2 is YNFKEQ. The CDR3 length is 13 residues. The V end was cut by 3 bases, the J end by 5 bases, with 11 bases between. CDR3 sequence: CASSHWEVDEQYF. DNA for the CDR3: TGTGCCAGCAGCCACTGGGAGGTGGACGAGCAGTACTTC.

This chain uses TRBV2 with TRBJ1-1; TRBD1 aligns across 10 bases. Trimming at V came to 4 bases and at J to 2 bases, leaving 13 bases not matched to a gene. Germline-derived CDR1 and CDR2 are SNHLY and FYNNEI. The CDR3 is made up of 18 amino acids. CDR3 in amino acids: CASSGTTTGGTTNTEAFF. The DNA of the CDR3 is TGTGCCAGCAGTGGAACGACGACAGGGGGCACCACAAACACTGAAGCTTTCTTT. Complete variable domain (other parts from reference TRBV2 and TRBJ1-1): EPEVTQTPSHQVTQMGQEVILRCVPISNHLYFYWYRQILGQKVEFLVSFYNNEISEKSEIFDDQFSVERPDGSNFTLKIRSTKLEDSAMYFCASSGTTTGGTTNTEAFFGQGTRLTVV.